The 29 T cell receptor beta chains in this list originate from one sample, sequenced in a study of blood T cell repertoires in COVID-19. Profiled with immunoSEQ multiplex PCR; TCRdb holds only in-frame clones, not every one. Altogether hundreds of thousands of clones are present, about 85% being singletons, with the ten largest covering roughly 8.5%. The material sequenced was PBMCs or T cells enriched from blood (not recorded which). These receptors all stem from a woman between 55 and 75 years old who had recovered from COVID-19.

The rearrangement joins TRBV6-5 to TRBJ1-6, with 8 positions matching TRBD1. After removal of 10 bases from V and 5 bases from J, the junction contained 10 bases not matched to a gene. This CDR3 has 15 residues. CDR1 is MNHEY and CDR2 is SVGAGI in the germline V gene. The CDR3 spells CATGVGTGNNSPLHF. The CDR3 coding sequence is TGTGCCACGGGGGTGGGGACAGGCAATAATTCACCCCTCCACTTT.

In regard to this clone: The sample contains more than one DNA sequence encoding this CDR3. The chain combines TRBV20-1 with TRBJ1-2, with D maybe TRBD1 (6 bases). Germline V gene lookup returns CDR1 DFQATT and CDR2 SNEGSKA (reference sequence). The CDR3 is 11 residues long. Trimming pared 5 bases from V and 4 bases from J, leaving 8 bases between. CDR3 in amino acids: CSADRTYGYTF. CDR3 coding DNA: TGCAGTGCTGACAGGACCTATGGCTACACCTTC.

V usage is TRBV29-1 and J usage is TRBJ2-1; 9 bases map to TRBD1. V lost 7 bases and J lost 12; bases outside the gene matches: 13. Germline lookup yields CDR1 SQVTM and CDR2 ANQGSEA. The CDR3 is 13 residues long. The CDR3 region is CSGLTGGQGGQFF. The CDR3 DNA sequence: TGCAGCGGGCTCACAGGGGGCCAAGGCGGGCAGTTCTTC.

V and J are TRBV7-8 and TRBJ2-7; possibly TRBD2 for D (5 bases). Germline CDR1 reads SGHVS; CDR2 reads FQNEAQ. V was trimmed by 3 bases and J by 1 base, leaving 13 bases between them. This CDR3 region has 15 residues. This CDR3 is CASSLTPGESYEQYV. The CDR3 nucleotides read TGTGCCAGCAGCTTGACCCCCGGGGAGTCCTACGAGCAGTACGTC.

The chain links TRBV19 to TRBJ1-3; D remains ambiguous. CDR3 size: 13 residues. Germline V gives CDR1 LNHDA, CDR2 SQIVND (reference sequence). V dropped 5 bases and J dropped 0 bases, with 5 bases sitting between them. The CDR3 DNA sequence: TGTGCCAGTAGTTCCATCTCTGGAAACACCATATATTTT. This translates into CASSSISGNTIYF. The full variable domain, completed using reference TRBV19 and TRBJ1-3, is DGGITQSPKYLFRKEGQNVTLSCEQNLNHDAMYWYRQDPGQGLRLIYYSQIVNDFQKGDIAEGYSVSREKKESFPLTVTSAQKNPTAFYLCASSSISGNTIYFGEGSWLTVV.

This clone occurred a few times. The chain combines TRBV7-2 with TRBJ2-1, with 10 bases lining up with TRBD2. The CDR3 has 17 residues. Per germline, CDR1 SGHTA and CDR2 FQGNSA. V dropped 1 base and J dropped 6; count of bases not matched to a gene: 9. The CDR3, as DNA: TGTGCCAGCAGCTTAGGAGTCTTAGCGGGGGGAAGCAATGAGCAGTTCTTC. Its protein product is CASSLGVLAGGSNEQFF.

The chain recombines TRBV15 with TRBJ2-7; D possibly corresponds to TRBD1 (7 bases). Per the germline V gene, CDR1 is LNHNV and CDR2 is YYDKDF (reference sequence). CDR3 length equals 14 residues. Trimming stripped 1 base from V and 3 bases from J, with 10 bases between. This CDR3 is CATSRAGGLYEQYF. The CDR3 DNA sequence: TGTGCCACCAGCAGAGCAGGGGGGCTCTACGAGCAGTACTTC.

This clone came up once. The V call is TRBV3-1 (or the pseudogene TRBV3-2), the J call TRBJ1-2; the match to TRBD1 covers 7 bases. Looked up from germline, CDR1 is LGHDT and CDR2 is YNNKEL (reference sequence). The V gene end was trimmed by 3 bases and the J gene end by 10 bases; junction bases not matched to a gene: 8. The CDR3 consists of 13 residues. CDR3 residues: CASSQPQGGDYTF. DNA of the CDR3: TGTGCCAGCAGCCAGCCGCAGGGGGGTGACTACACCTTC.

This clone was seen only a few times. J is TRBJ1-5 and V is TRBV4-2, with D perhaps TRBD1 (6 bases). CDR1 and CDR2 from the germline V gene are LGHNA and YNFKEQ. The CDR3 extends over 18 amino acids. The V and J ends lost 0 bases and 5 bases respectively, with 20 bases between them. CDR3 region: CASSQDPKQGLGDQPQHF. Here the CDR3 DNA reads TGTGCCAGCAGCCAAGATCCTAAACAGGGATTGGGGGATCAGCCCCAGCATTTT.

V usage is TRBV28 and J usage is TRBJ2-7; TRBD2 agrees at 10 bases. V shed 6 bases, J shed 2 bases, and the junction held 16 bases outside the gene matches. CDR1 and CDR2 from the germline V gene are MDHEN and SYDVKM. This CDR3 spans 18 amino acids. As DNA, the CDR3 is TGTGCCAGCAGCCCAACCCCTTCTAGCGGGGGAAAACCCTACGAGCAGTACGTC. Amino acids: CASSPTPSSGGKPYEQYV.

This chain uses TRBV5-4 with TRBJ1-1; TRBD1 is a possible D gene (5 bases). Germline V lookup: CDR1 SGHNT, CDR2 YYREEE (reference sequence). CDR3 length: 15 residues. V was clipped by 0 bases and J by 5 bases, with 14 bases between them. The CDR3 protein is CASSLGTGGWTEAFF. In nucleotides, the CDR3 is TGTGCCAGCAGCTTGGGAACGGGGGGATGGACTGAAGCTTTCTTT.

The sample holds one count of this clone. The chain couples TRBV30 to TRBJ1-3; D is uncertain. V lost 2 bases and J lost 4, with 12 bases in between. CDR3 length: 14 amino acids. Germline CDR1 and CDR2: GTSNPN and SVGIG (reference sequence). Here the CDR3 DNA reads TGTGCCTGGAGTCGCGGAAACTCCGGAAACACCATATATTTT. Its protein is CAWSRGNSGNTIYF.

This chain joins TRBV29-1 and TRBJ1-1; D is unclear. Germline V gene sequence: CDR1 SQVTM, CDR2 ANQGSEA. V was cut by 4 bases and J by 4 bases, with 7 bases left in between. The CDR3 extends over 11 amino acids. The DNA of the CDR3 is TGCAGCGTTGGAGACTTCACTGAAGCTTTCTTT. Amino acids: CSVGDFTEAFF.

The V gene is TRBV9, the J gene TRBJ2-7; 7 bases map to TRBD1. Germline assignment: CDR1 SGDLS and CDR2 YYNGEE. The CDR3 has 15 residues. V was pared by 0 bases and J by 2 bases, with 5 bases of the junction left unmatched. For the CDR3, the DNA is TGTGCCAGCAGCGTAGAAGGGGGCGACACCTACGAGCAGTACTTC. Residues: CASSVEGGDTYEQYF.

The chain employs TRBV7-2 and TRBJ2-5, with TRBD2 identical over 8 bases. V gave up 4 bases and J gave up 7 bases; unmatched junction bases: 11. This CDR3 has 15 amino acids. CDR1 and CDR2 from the germline V gene are SGHTA and FQGNSA. This CDR3 is CASSSPTSGLVTQYF. CDR3 DNA sequence: TGTGCCAGCAGCTCTCCAACTAGCGGCTTGGTGACCCAGTACTTC.

The gene calls are TRBV28 and TRBJ1-4; D unclear. V gave up 10 bases and J gave up 8 bases, with 23 bases separating them. The germline V gene encodes CDR1 MDHEN and CDR2 SYDVKM. CDR3 length equals 15 residues. The DNA for the CDR3 is TGTGCCACCTCCCTCATCTGGGCGGGTGAAGAAAAACTGTTTTTT. Translated, it gives CATSLIWAGEEKLFF.

The DNA of the CDR3 is TGTGCCAGCAGCTATGCCCCGGGACAGGGGACCTATGGCTACACCTTC. Translating it yields CASSYAPGQGTYGYTF. The genes are TRBV3-1 (or the pseudogene TRBV3-2) and TRBJ1-2, with 10 bases identical to TRBD1. CDR1 is LGHDT and CDR2 is YNNKEL in the germline V gene (reference sequence). This CDR3 comprises 16 residues. Unmatched junction bases numbered 10, after V lost 5 bases and J lost 4 bases.

The chain carries TRBV27 and TRBJ2-1, with TRBD1 matching 11 bases. With 5 bases clipped from V and 9 bases from J, the junction kept 9 bases outside the gene matches. This CDR3 has 15 residues. Germline CDR1 reads MNHEY; CDR2 reads SMNVEV (reference sequence). The CDR3 protein is CASSPGQGAGTEQFF. The DNA of the CDR3 is TGTGCCAGCAGTCCAGGACAGGGGGCCGGCACTGAGCAGTTCTTC.

The chain joins TRBV11-2 to TRBJ2-7, with 7 bases fitting TRBD1. Germline V CDR1 and CDR2: SGHAT, FQNNGV. The CDR3 runs to 15 residues. V lost 7 bases, J lost 4 bases, and 13 bases stayed unmatched. The CDR3 loop is CASTAGTVGSYEQYF. DNA of the CDR3: TGTGCCAGCACCGCCGGGACAGTGGGGAGTTACGAGCAGTACTTC.

The gene calls are TRBV4-1 and TRBJ2-5; tentative D call: TRBD1 (5 bases). This CDR3 region has 13 residues. Trimming stripped 1 base from V and 5 bases from J, with 8 bases between. Germline-derived CDR1 and CDR2 are MGHRA and YSYEKL. This chain's CDR3 is CASSQGQKETQYF. The DNA for the CDR3 is TGCGCCAGCAGCCAAGGACAGAAGGAGACCCAGTACTTC.

The chain employs TRBV19 and TRBJ2-2; 11 bases fit TRBD1. Germline V gene data show CDR1 as LNHDA and CDR2 as SQIVND (reference sequence). This CDR3 has 14 residues. Germline trimming cut 6 bases from V and 5 bases from J; bases unmatched to any gene: 2. The CDR3 loop is CASRGTGGTGELFF. The DNA for the CDR3 is TGTGCCAGTAGAGGGACAGGGGGTACCGGGGAGCTGTTTTTT.

The chain combines TRBV2 with TRBJ2-1, with a tentative D call TRBD2 (6 bases). The V and J ends lost 4 bases and 2 bases respectively, with 12 bases between them. CDR3 length: 15 amino acids. CDR1 is SNHLY and CDR2 is FYNNEI in the germline V gene. This CDR3 is CASSVGGAPYNEQFF. As DNA, the CDR3 is TGTGCCAGCAGTGTTGGAGGGGCACCCTACAATGAGCAGTTCTTC.

The chain uses TRBV24-1 and TRBJ2-2; D call uncertain. The CDR3 extends over 15 amino acids. Deletions cut 5 bases from V and 5 bases from J, with 14 bases between. CDR1 and CDR2 (germline): KGHDR, SFDVKD. The DNA of the CDR3 is TGTGCCACCAGTGCGGAAGACACTTTGACCGGGGAGCTGTTTTTT. This codes for CATSAEDTLTGELFF.

The gene calls are TRBV11-3 and TRBJ1-4; D may be TRBD1 (5 bases). Germline-derived CDR1 and CDR2 are SGHNT and YENEEA. This CDR3 is built from 15 residues. The V end was cut by 8 bases, the J end by 8 bases, with 21 bases between. CDR3 sequence: CASRLQGPSGEKLFF. The CDR3 nucleotides read TGTGCCAGCCGCCTGCAGGGCCCATCTGGAGAAAAACTGTTTTTT.

In this sample, this clone turned up once. This chain connects TRBV4-2 to TRBJ2-2, with D perhaps matching TRBD2 (5 bases). Trimming took 0 bases from V and 5 from J, leaving 16 bases between them. The length of the CDR3 is 17 residues. CDR1 and CDR2 from the germline V gene are LGHNA and YNFKEQ. CDR3 nucleotide sequence: TGTGCCAGCAGCCAAGATCAAGGATTGGGAGCGACCGGGGAGCTGTTTTTT. This codes for CASSQDQGLGATGELFF.

This clone was seen just once. DNA of the CDR3: TGTGCCAGCAGTGACGGGACAGGGGGCTGGGAGACCCAGTACTTC. This sequence encodes CASSDGTGGWETQYF. V usage is TRBV2 and J usage is TRBJ2-5; 12 nucleotides match TRBD1. V lost 3 bases and J lost 5; bases outside the gene matches: 4. Germline V gene data show CDR1 as SNHLY and CDR2 as FYNNEI. The length of the CDR3 is 15 residues.

V is TRBV24-1 and J is TRBJ2-2, with D perhaps matching TRBD1 (6 bases). CDR1 and CDR2 (germline): KGHDR, SFDVKD. The CDR3 covers 16 residues. Trimming pared 4 bases from V and 1 base from J, leaving 12 bases between. Written as DNA, the CDR3 is TGTGCCACCAGTGAACCCCGACAGGAGAACACCGGGGAGCTGTTTTTT. Amino acids: CATSEPRQENTGELFF.

This sequence joins TRBV3-1 (or the pseudogene TRBV3-2) and TRBJ1-2; 7 nucleotides match TRBD1. The CDR3 loop spans 16 amino acids. V was clipped by 4 bases and J by 1 base; unmatched bases: 9. Germline V gene data show CDR1 as LGHDT and CDR2 as YNNKEL (reference sequence). CDR3 nucleotide sequence: TGTGCCAGCAGCCGTCTGACAGGGCTCAATAACTATGGCTACACCTTC. This gives the protein CASSRLTGLNNYGYTF.

The chain combines TRBV19 with TRBJ2-2; 10 positions agree with TRBD1. The V gene end was trimmed by 6 bases and the J gene end by 1 base; junction bases not matched to a gene: 5. The germline gives CDR1 LNHDA, CDR2 SQIVND (reference sequence). The CDR3 sequence is 16 residues long. CDR3 nucleotides: TGTGCCAGTAGGTCCCGGGACAGGGGGAACACCGGGGAGCTGTTTTTT. Translation gives CASRSRDRGNTGELFF.